This T cell receptor beta chain was captured by sequencing in a study of cytomegalovirus exposure and HLA in healthy donors. General observations from the study: With further analysis later on, most CMV-associated TCR beta chains appeared HLA-restricted. Later on, an analysis found that several of the most significant clusters appeared to be linked to common viral pathogens, which included parvovirus B19.

Researchers ran the PCR with 60 Vbeta and 13 Jbeta primers. As originally analysed: The authors later counted roughly 77 million unique TCR beta chains, 9.5 million to 11 million of them shared. Libraries were prepared by immunoSEQ multiplex PCR; TCRdb keeps only in-frame clonotypes and omits some of them. V, J and clone size derive from that table, while D and trimming were established from the DNA sequence. The sample shows 85,000 to 100,000 clones, around 80% of them seen only once. Comments on this clone: Its antigen is as yet unknown.

The sequenced sample was PBMCs. The receptor was derived from a man aged 30-40 years in good health and CMV-seronegative.

The CDR3 spells CASSSRRRGDGYTF. DNA for the CDR3: TGTGCCAGCAGTTCCCGCCGCAGGGGGGATGGCTACACCTTC. The chain is built from TRBV28 and TRBJ1-2; 7 bases are shared with TRBD1. Looked up from germline, CDR1 is MDHEN and CDR2 is SYDVKM. V lost 4 bases and J lost 6; bases outside the gene matches: 8. The CDR3 runs to 14 residues.